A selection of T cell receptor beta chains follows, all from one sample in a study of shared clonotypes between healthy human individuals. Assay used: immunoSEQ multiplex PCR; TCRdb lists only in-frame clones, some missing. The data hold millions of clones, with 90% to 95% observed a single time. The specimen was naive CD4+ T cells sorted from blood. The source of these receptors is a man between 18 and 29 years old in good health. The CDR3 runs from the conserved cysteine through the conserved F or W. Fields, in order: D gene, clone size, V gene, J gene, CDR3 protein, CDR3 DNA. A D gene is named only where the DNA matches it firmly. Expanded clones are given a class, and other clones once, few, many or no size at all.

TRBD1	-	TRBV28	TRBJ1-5	CASRWTGGNQPQHF	TGTGCCAGCAGATGGACAGGGGGGAATCAGCCCCAGCATTTT
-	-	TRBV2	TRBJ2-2	CASSDYSTGELFF	TGTGCCAGCAGCGACTATTCCACCGGGGAGCTGTTTTTT
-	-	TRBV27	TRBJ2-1	CASSTHQDRNYNEQFF	TGTGCCAGCAGTACCCATCAGGACAGAAATTACAATGAGCAGTTCTTC
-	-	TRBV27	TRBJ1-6	CASSSGEGRGNNSPLHF	TGTGCCAGCAGTTCAGGGGAGGGGCGCGGTAATAATTCACCCCTCCACTTT
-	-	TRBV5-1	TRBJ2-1	CASSLIHLPGTYNEQFF	TGCGCCAGCAGCTTGATCCACCTCCCCGGGACCTACAATGAGCAGTTCTTC
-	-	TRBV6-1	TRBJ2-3	CASSDGGDTQYF	TGTGCCAGCAGTGATGGGGGAGATACGCAGTATTTT
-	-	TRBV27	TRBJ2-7	CASSRANEQYF	TGTGCCAGCAGCAGGGCAAACGAGCAGTACTTC
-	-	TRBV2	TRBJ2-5	CATRDIKETQYF	TGTGCCACCCGGGACATAAAGGAGACCCAGTACTTC
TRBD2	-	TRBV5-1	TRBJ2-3	CASSLRSSGGYDDTQYF	TGCGCCAGCAGCTTGCGGTCTAGCGGGGGGTACGATGATACGCAGTATTTT
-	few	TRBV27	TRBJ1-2	CASSREVGGYGYTF	TGTGCCAGCAGTCGAGAGGTGGGCGGCTATGGCTACACCTTC
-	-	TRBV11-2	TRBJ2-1	CASSLGAGYNEQFF	TGTGCCAGCAGCTTAGGGGCGGGCTACAATGAGCAGTTCTTC